These 21 T cell receptor beta chains were all obtained from the same sample, sequenced in a study of T cell responses to AZD1222 COVID-19 vaccine. The protocol was immunoSEQ multiplex PCR, while the TCRdb copy is restricted to in-frame clones and leaves out a portion. The sample lists about 100,000 clones; 84% were seen once. This sample comprised peripheral blood, obtained on day 0 of AZD1222 vaccination. These receptors originate from an adult in good health.

This clone was detected only a few times. This rearrangement joins TRBV4-3 to TRBJ1-2; D ambiguous. Trimming took off 1 base at V and 1 base at J, with 7 bases between the two ends. This CDR3 has 14 residues. Germline V lookup: CDR1 LGHNA, CDR2 YSLEER. The CDR3 DNA reads TGCGCCAGCAGCCAAGCCACAGATAACTATGGCTACACCTTC. This encodes CASSQATDNYGYTF.

The J gene is TRBJ2-3, the V gene TRBV6-5; D perhaps matches TRBD2 (5 bases). With 7 bases removed from V and 5 bases from J, the gap between germline ends came to 13 bases. Germline V lookup: CDR1 MNHEY, CDR2 SVGAGI. This CDR3 contains 13 residues. The CDR3 DNA follows: TGTGCCAGCACGGGGAATAAAGGAGATACGCAGTATTTT. This encodes CASTGNKGDTQYF.

This chain connects TRBV15 to TRBJ2-4; 10 bases are shared with TRBD2. The germline gives CDR1 LNHNV, CDR2 YYDKDF (reference sequence). The CDR3 runs 16 residues. After removal of 2 bases from V and 1 base from J, the junction contained 2 bases not matched to a gene. The CDR3 nucleotides read TGTGCCACCAGCAGACTAGCGGGGGAGGCCAAAAACATTCAGTACTTC. The encoded protein is CATSRLAGEAKNIQYF.

This chain uses TRBV12-5 with TRBJ1-3; 7 bases fit TRBD1. Germline CDR1 reads LGHNT; CDR2 reads FRNRAP. CDR3 length equals 13 residues. J lost 11 bases, V lost 9 bases, and 13 bases had no gene match. This chain's CDR3 is CASGQEPTTAIYF. Here the CDR3 DNA reads TGTGCTAGCGGACAGGAGCCCACCACAGCCATATATTTT.

J is TRBJ1-2 and V is TRBV12-3 or TRBV12-4, with D unresolved. V lost 8 bases to trimming and J lost 4 bases, with 11 bases between them. The CDR3 covers 12 residues. The CDR3 bases are TGTGCCAGCTCGGGAGTAGGCTATGGCTACACCTTC. Its translation: CASSGVGYGYTF.

The V and J genes are TRBV7-8 and TRBJ1-5; TRBD1 agrees at 7 bases. The trim removed 1 base at V and 7 bases at J, leaving 7 bases unmatched. Germline loops: CDR1 SGHVS, CDR2 FQNEAQ. CDR3 length: 15 residues. CDR3 sequence: CASSLVPDRNQPQHF. The CDR3 nucleotides are TGTGCCAGCAGCTTAGTTCCGGACAGGAACCAGCCCCAGCATTTT.

The CDR3 nucleotides are TGTGCCAGCAGAGACACAGGGACTGAAGCTTTCTTT. The encoded protein is CASRDTGTEAFF. The gene calls are TRBV12-3 or TRBV12-4 and TRBJ1-1; a weak D match, TRBD1 (6 bases). V lost 6 bases and J 5 bases, leaving 10 bases between the germline ends. The CDR3 consists of 12 residues.

The rearrangement joins TRBV28 to TRBJ1-2; TRBD1 aligns across 7 bases. Germline trimming cut 2 bases from V and 4 bases from J; bases unmatched to any gene: 10. Germline loops: CDR1 MDHEN, CDR2 SYDVKM. CDR3 size: 16 residues. For the CDR3, the DNA is TGTGCCAGCAGTTTAGGAGGGGGCGTGTTGAGCTATGGCTACACCTTC. Its protein is CASSLGGGVLSYGYTF.

The chain carries TRBV18 and TRBJ1-2; TRBD1 is a possible D gene (6 bases). V lost 3 bases, J lost 8 bases, and 13 bases lay in between. This CDR3 region has 13 residues. In germline, CDR1 is KGHSH, CDR2 LQKENI. CDR3 in DNA: TGTGCCAGCTCACCGAGGGGGGAGGACGGCTACACCTTC. Its translation is CASSPRGEDGYTF.

This chain connects TRBV6-5 to TRBJ1-5; tentative D call: TRBD1 (6 bases). The CDR3 is made up of 14 amino acids. Germline CDR1 and CDR2: MNHEY and SVGAGI. Trimming left V 7 bases short and J 6 bases short, with 16 bases between. The CDR3, as DNA: TGTGCCAGCACCCCCGGGGGGCGGGTTCAGCCCCAGCATTTT. Encoded protein: CASTPGGRVQPQHF.

The chain carries TRBV28 and TRBJ1-5, with D uncertain. Germline assignment: CDR1 MDHEN and CDR2 SYDVKM. V was pared by 8 bases and J by 5 bases, with 7 bases between. The CDR3 spans 11 residues. As DNA, the CDR3 is TGTGCCAGCGCCAGATATCAGCCCCAGCATTTT. Translated: CASARYQPQHF.

DNA for the CDR3: TGTGCCAGCAGTCTGGACTACCGAGGGGAGCTGTTTTTT. This gives the protein CASSLDYRGELFF. V usage is TRBV12-3 or TRBV12-4 and J usage is TRBJ2-2; possible D gene TRBD2, 6 bases. Trimming took off 5 bases at V and 8 bases at J, with 12 bases between the two ends. This CDR3 has 13 residues.

V and J are TRBV29-1 and TRBJ2-7; the match to TRBD2 covers 7 bases. The germline gives CDR1 SQVTM, CDR2 ANQGSEA. This CDR3 contains 13 residues. J gave up 4 bases and V 1 base, and 4 bases lay outside the gene matches. CDR3 nucleotide sequence: TGCAGCGTTGAAGGGTTGGGAGGGTACGAGCAGTACTTC. As protein: CSVEGLGGYEQYF.

This sequence joins TRBV5-1 and TRBJ1-5; 9 nucleotides match TRBD1. V lost 1 base, J lost 5 bases, and 4 bases stayed unmatched. The V gene's germline CDR1 is SGHRS and CDR2 YFSETQ. This CDR3 is 15 amino acids long. Written as DNA, the CDR3 is TGCGCCAGCAGCTTGACCGGGACAGGGTATCAGCCCCAGCATTTT. Its translation: CASSLTGTGYQPQHF.

V and J are TRBV5-4 and TRBJ2-1, with 8 bases identical to TRBD2. CDR3 length equals 14 residues. V lost 2 bases to trimming and J lost 9 bases; unmatched junction nucleotides: 7. The germline CDR1 and CDR2 sequences are SGHNT and YYREEE (reference sequence). CDR3 sequence reads: CASSLRGRTSEQFF. CDR3 in DNA: TGTGCCAGCAGCTTACGCGGGAGGACGAGTGAGCAGTTCTTC.

The chain is built from TRBV3-1 (or the pseudogene TRBV3-2) and TRBJ1-1, with no clear D. The CDR3 consists of 15 residues. Germline V gene sequence: CDR1 LGHDT, CDR2 YNNKEL (reference sequence). V was trimmed by 8 bases and J by 1 base, leaving 17 bases between them. This CDR3 is CASQHDPGGNTEAFF. The CDR3 DNA reads as TGTGCCAGCCAACACGACCCAGGAGGGAACACTGAAGCTTTCTTT.

In DNA form, the CDR3 reads TGTGCCAGTACCAGCGGGACAGGGGTCCGCTTGCAGTACTTC. This codes for CASTSGTGVRLQYF. This rearrangement joins TRBV28 to TRBJ2-7; TRBD1 aligns across 10 bases. CDR3 size: 14 residues. CDR1 and CDR2 (germline): MDHEN, SYDVKM. Germline trimming cut 9 bases from V and 9 bases from J; bases unmatched to any gene: 14.

The chain links TRBV19 to TRBJ2-2; D is possibly TRBD1 or TRBD2 (5 bases each). The CDR3 runs to 16 residues. Looked up from germline, CDR1 is LNHDA and CDR2 is SQIVND (reference sequence). Trimming removed 5 bases at V and 0 bases at J, with 13 bases between. The CDR3 loop reads CASSPERDANTGELFF. In nucleotides, the CDR3 is TGTGCCAGTAGTCCGGAGAGGGACGCGAACACCGGGGAGCTGTTTTTT.

In regard to this clone: The sample has other DNA sequences that encode this CDR3 too. The gene calls are TRBV7-2 and TRBJ1-1; no reliable D call. Looked up from germline, CDR1 is SGHTA and CDR2 is FQGNSA. This CDR3 has 14 residues. The V gene lost 4 bases and the J gene lost 0 bases, with 9 bases spanning the gap. In DNA form, the CDR3 reads TGTGCCAGCAGCTCTTCGGGGTTGAACACTGAAGCTTTCTTT. Translation gives CASSSSGLNTEAFF.

The rearrangement links TRBV6-2 or TRBV6-3 to TRBJ2-2, with D perhaps matching TRBD2 (6 bases). V lost 2 bases and J 3 bases, leaving 7 bases between the germline ends. The CDR3 spans 14 residues. CDR1 is MNHEY, CDR2 SVGEGT, per germline. CDR3 sequence (DNA): TGTGCCAGCAGTTACCGGGACTACACCGGGGAGCTGTTTTTT. Translated, it gives CASSYRDYTGELFF.

The gene calls are TRBV18 and TRBJ2-5; possible D gene TRBD2, 5 bases. V lost 4 bases and J lost 1, with 7 bases in between. The CDR3 spans 13 residues. Germline CDR1 and CDR2: KGHSH and LQKENI. The CDR3 nucleotides read TGTGCCAGCTCACGAGGACTCCAAGAGACCCAGTACTTC. Translation: CASSRGLQETQYF.